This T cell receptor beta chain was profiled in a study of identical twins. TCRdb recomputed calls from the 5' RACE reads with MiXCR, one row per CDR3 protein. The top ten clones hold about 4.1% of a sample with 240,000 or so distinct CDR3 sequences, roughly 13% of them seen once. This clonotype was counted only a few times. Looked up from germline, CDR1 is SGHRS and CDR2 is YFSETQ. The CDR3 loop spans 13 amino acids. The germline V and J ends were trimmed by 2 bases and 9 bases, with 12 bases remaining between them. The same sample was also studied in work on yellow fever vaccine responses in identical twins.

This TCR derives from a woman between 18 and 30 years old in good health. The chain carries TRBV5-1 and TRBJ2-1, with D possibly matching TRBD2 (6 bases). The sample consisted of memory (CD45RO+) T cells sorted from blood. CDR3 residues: CASSLPGGGEQFF. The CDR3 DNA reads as TGCGCCAGCAGCTTACCCGGGGGAGGTGAGCAGTTCTTC.